What follows are 30 T cell receptor beta chains derived from one specimen sequenced in a study of prognosis after radiotherapy for stage I lung cancer. The authors amplified TCR beta CDR3 from genomic DNA using two-round multiplex PCR. Primers targeting each individual TRBV and TRBJ gene were applied in first-round PCR. Via MiXCR, TCRdb re-called the multiplex PCR reads, giving one row per CDR3 protein. The sample contains roughly 30,000 distinct CDR3 sequences, approximately 46% of which appear only once. Source: PBMCs, taken before or after stereotactic body radiation therapy (not recorded which). The receptors come from a donor aged 50 or older with non-small cell lung cancer.

Points on this clonotype: One end of the junction is discordant with germline, which a read error may explain. The chain joins TRBV6-5 to TRBJ2-2; TRBD2 aligns across 16 bases. This CDR3 region has 17 residues. The germline CDR1 and CDR2 sequences are MNHEY and SVGAGI. CDR3 DNA sequence: TGTGCCAGCAGTTGGGGACTAGCGGGGGGGATCACCGTGGAGCTGTTTTTT. Its translation is CASSWGLAGGITVELFF.

The chain uses TRBV12-3 or TRBV12-4 and TRBJ2-1; 15 nucleotides line up with TRBD2. The CDR3 length is 16 residues. V was clipped by 8 bases and J by 7 bases; unmatched bases: 9. The CDR3 coding sequence is TGTGCCAGCGGATACCGGACTAGCGGGAGGGGGAATGAGCAGTTCTTC. This encodes CASGYRTSGRGNEQFF.

The chain couples TRBV6-9 to TRBJ2-3; no firm D call. The CDR3 has 15 residues. Germline lookup yields CDR1 MNHGY and CDR2 SVAAGI. V was cut by 3 bases and J by 0 bases, with 10 bases left in between. DNA of the CDR3: TGTGCCAGCAGTTACTCTTATATTAGCACAGATACGCAGTATTTT. This encodes CASSYSYISTDTQYF.

Here the CDR3 DNA reads TGTGCCAGCAGTTTCAGGTTGAGGCCCTACGAGCAGTACTTC. Translation: CASSFRLRPYEQYF. The J gene is TRBJ2-7, the V gene TRBV27; D is undetermined. The CDR3 totals 14 residues. The germline V and J ends were trimmed by 3 bases and 2 bases, with 11 bases remaining between them. The germline V gene has CDR1 MNHEY and CDR2 SMNVEV (reference sequence).

This clonotype was counted ten times or more. A much larger clonotype is one base distant, so this may be a read error. The gene calls are TRBV6-2 or TRBV6-3 and TRBJ1-6, with 7 bases matching TRBD1. In germline, CDR1 is MNHEY, CDR2 SVGEGT. This CDR3 has 18 amino acids. Trimming at V came to 6 bases and at J to 2 bases, leaving 13 bases not matched to a gene. CDR3 sequence: CASRGLGRGGPYNSPLHF. DNA of the CDR3: TGTGCCAGCAGGGGCCTGGGCAGGGGGGGTCCCTATAATTCACCCCTCCACTTT.

Worth noting for this clonotype: A read error may produce the germline difference seen at one junction end. J is TRBJ1-2 and V is TRBV19; D gene uncertain. This CDR3 is 14 amino acids long. Germline V gene sequence: CDR1 LNHDA, CDR2 SQIVND (reference sequence). DNA for the CDR3: TGTGCCAGTAGCCTCCCAGAGACGACGTATGGCTACAACTTC. Residues: CASSLPETTYGYNF.

This clonotype was observed many times. A much larger clone lies a single base off, so this may be a read error. The J gene is TRBJ2-7, the V gene TRBV6-1; possible D gene TRBD1, 6 bases. Germline CDR1 reads MNHNS; CDR2 reads SASEGT. Deletions cut 6 bases from V and 3 bases from J, with 9 bases between. This CDR3 comprises 12 residues. DNA for the CDR3: TGTGCCAGCAGCAGGGGTGTCTACGAGCAGTACTTC. Residues: CASSRGVYEQYF.

This sequence joins TRBV7-8 and TRBJ2-7; 9 bases fit TRBD1. The germline V gene has CDR1 SGHVS and CDR2 FQNEAQ. The CDR3 has 15 residues. The trim removed 6 bases at V and 0 bases at J, leaving 6 bases unmatched. Here the CDR3 DNA reads TGTGCCAGCAGATTGACAGGGGGATTCTCCTACGAGCAGTACTTC. This encodes CASRLTGGFSYEQYF.

The chain combines TRBV2 with TRBJ2-7; D may be TRBD1 (6 bases). The V gene lost 3 bases and the J gene lost 7 bases, with 16 bases spanning the gap. The CDR3 runs to 14 residues. Germline V gives CDR1 SNHLY, CDR2 FYNNEI. The DNA for the CDR3 is TGTGCCAGCAGTGAGCAGGGGTCGGGGTATGAGCAGTACTTC. The encoded protein is CASSEQGSGYEQYF.

Within the sample, this clonotype is medium-sized. The chain employs TRBV6-1 and TRBJ2-7; perhaps TRBD1 as D (6 bases). Trimming shortened V by 6 bases and J by 3 bases, and 9 bases separated the two germline ends. The length of the CDR3 is 12 residues. CDR1 and CDR2 from the germline V gene are MNHNS and SASEGT. The CDR3 reads CASSRGGYEQYF. Written as DNA, the CDR3 is TGTGCCAGCAGCAGGGGTGGCTACGAGCAGTACTTC.

This chain connects TRBV5-1 to TRBJ1-3; 7 bases align to TRBD1. After removal of 0 bases from V and 3 bases from J, the junction contained 9 bases not matched to a gene. This CDR3 has 17 amino acids. Germline CDR1 is SGHRS and CDR2 is YFSETQ. The CDR3 here is CASSLGYRGRYGNTIYF. In nucleotides, the CDR3 is TGCGCCAGCAGCTTGGGATACAGGGGACGGTATGGAAACACCATATATTTT.

This clonotype was counted ten times or more. This chain links TRBV5-1 with TRBJ1-2, with D perhaps TRBD1 (6 bases). Germline V gene sequence: CDR1 SGHRS, CDR2 YFSETQ. V lost 0 bases to trimming and J lost 6 bases, with 12 bases between them. CDR3 length: 14 amino acids. The CDR3 DNA reads TGCGCCAGCAGCTTGGCACAGGGCCAGGATGGCTACACCTTC. Translating it yields CASSLAQGQDGYTF.

This clonotype was seen many times. V is TRBV2 and J is TRBJ1-1; unclear D gene. This CDR3 is built from 13 residues. V was trimmed by 6 bases and J by 0 bases, leaving 8 bases between them. Germline values: CDR1 SNHLY, CDR2 FYNNEI. The CDR3 reads CASRGFMNTEAFF. As DNA, the CDR3 is TGTGCCAGCAGGGGATTCATGAACACTGAAGCTTTCTTT.

This sequence joins TRBV12-3 or TRBV12-4 and TRBJ1-5; TRBD1 might be the D (5 bases). This CDR3 comprises 15 residues. V dropped 1 base and J dropped 0 bases, with 7 bases sitting between them. CDR3 in DNA: TGTGCCAGCAGTTTAGGGGGCCTTAGCAATCAGCCCCAGCATTTT. Translated, it gives CASSLGGLSNQPQHF.

Turning to this clonotype: A far larger clone is only one base removed, so a read error is likely. The chain links TRBV6-6 to TRBJ2-7, with D possibly being TRBD2 (5 bases). Trimming took off 5 bases at V and 6 bases at J, with 20 bases between the two ends. The CDR3 totals 15 residues. Germline CDR1 and CDR2: MNHNY and SVGAGI (reference sequence). CDR3 nucleotides: TGTGCCAGCAGTGGTTCGGTACATGGGAGCAGCGAGCAGTACTTC. It specifies CASSGSVHGSSEQYF.

This clonotype was counted ten times or more. The chain couples TRBV3-1 to TRBJ2-3, with TRBD2 matching over 8 bases. The J segment lost 1 base and the V segment lost 4 bases, leaving 4 bases of the junction unmatched. The length of the CDR3 is 15 residues. CDR1 and CDR2 (germline): LGHDT, YNNKEL (reference sequence). The CDR3 nucleotides read TGTGCCAGCAGCCCGCAGACTAGCGGCACAGATACGCAGTATTTT. It translates to CASSPQTSGTDTQYF.

The table lists this clonotype with many counts. The gene calls are TRBV7-3 and TRBJ2-5; tentatively, D is TRBD1 or TRBD2 (5 bases each). The CDR3 runs to 15 residues. V lost 1 base, J lost 4 bases, and 13 bases lay in between. Per the germline V gene, CDR1 is SGHTA and CDR2 is FQGTGA. CDR3 protein: CASSLKWGLGETQYF. The CDR3 nucleotides are TGTGCCAGCAGCTTAAAATGGGGGTTGGGAGAGACCCAGTACTTC.

This clonotype was counted at least ten times. The V call is TRBV19, the J call TRBJ2-5; a possible D gene is TRBD2 (6 bases). Germline CDR1 is LNHDA and CDR2 is SQIVND (reference sequence). The CDR3 is 13 residues long. V lost 9 bases and J 2 bases, leaving 13 bases between the germline ends. This chain's CDR3 is CASRDFSQETQYF. The CDR3 bases are TGTGCCAGCCGGGACTTCAGTCAAGAGACCCAGTACTTC. Together with reference TRBV19 and TRBJ2-5, the CDR3 gives the full variable domain: DGGITQSPKYLFRKEGQNVTLSCEQNLNHDAMYWYRQDPGQGLRLIYYSQIVNDFQKGDIAEGYSVSREKKESFPLTVTSAQKNPTAFYLCASRDFSQETQYFGPGTRLLVL.

The gene calls are TRBV28 and TRBJ2-7, with a tentative D call TRBD2 (5 bases). The CDR3 has 13 amino acids. V lost 5 bases to trimming and J lost 2 bases, with 10 bases between them. From germline, CDR1 is MDHEN and CDR2 SYDVKM. CDR3 DNA sequence: TGTGCCAGCAGTCCGACTACACCCTACGAGCAGTACTTC. This codes for CASSPTTPYEQYF.

The chain carries TRBV7-9 and TRBJ1-3, with TRBD1 matching 7 bases. The germline V gene encodes CDR1 SEHNR and CDR2 FQNEAQ (reference sequence). This CDR3 spans 17 amino acids. The V segment lost 5 bases and the J segment 0 bases; nucleotides outside the gene matches: 10. As DNA, the CDR3 is TGTGCCAGCAGCCCACGACAGGGTGAGCGCTCTGGAAACACCATATATTTT. Translating gives CASSPRQGERSGNTIYF.

In this sample, this clonotype turned up many times. The chain carries TRBV7-6 and TRBJ2-2, with D possibly TRBD2 on 6 matching bases. This CDR3 is built from 13 residues. Per the germline V gene, CDR1 is SGHVS and CDR2 is FNYEAQ. Trimming took off 4 bases at V and 7 bases at J, with 10 bases between the two ends. Written as DNA, the CDR3 is TGTGCCAGCAGCTCGGTGGGAGGCGGGGAGCTGTTTTTT. This encodes CASSSVGGGELFF.

This clonotype has a count of ten or more. The chain employs TRBV4-1 and TRBJ1-5, with TRBD1 as a possible D gene (5 bases). V was shortened by 0 bases and J by 3 bases, with 15 bases between the two germline ends. Germline-derived CDR1 and CDR2 are MGHRA and YSYEKL. This CDR3 comprises 17 residues. DNA of the CDR3: TGCGCCAGCAGCCAAGAAGGGCAGGGCCATTACAATCAGCCCCAGCATTTT. The encoded protein is CASSQEGQGHYNQPQHF.

This clonotype was observed at least ten times. The CDR3 loop is CSARDPGQRTNEKLFF. The CDR3 nucleotides read TGCAGTGCTAGGGATCCGGGCCAGCGGACTAATGAAAAACTGTTTTTT. The rearrangement joins TRBV20-1 to TRBJ1-4; the D is unclear. CDR1 and CDR2 from the germline V gene are DFQATT and SNEGSKA (reference sequence). The CDR3 totals 16 residues. The V end was cut by 3 bases, the J end by 2 bases, with 16 bases between.

With regard to this clonotype: Because the CDR3 is missing its conserved closing phenylalanine or tryptophan, this is likely a read error. V and J are TRBV19 and TRBJ2-7; 9 nucleotides line up with TRBD1. The V segment lost 5 bases and the J segment 3 bases; nucleotides outside the gene matches: 5. CDR1 is LNHDA, CDR2 SQIVND, per germline (reference sequence). This CDR3 spans 14 amino acids. The CDR3 DNA sequence: TGTGCCAGTAGTCTGGGACAGGGTGTCTACGAGCAGTACCTC. Protein product: CASSLGQGVYEQYL.

This clonotype has just one count. The junction shows a germline mismatch at one end, possibly a read error. The rearrangement links TRBV6-5 to TRBJ1-2; D gene ambiguous. From germline, CDR1 is MNHEY and CDR2 SVGAGI. This CDR3 has 12 amino acids. The CDR3 protein is CANSYGGYGYNF. In nucleotides, the CDR3 is TGTGCCAACAGTTACGGTGGCTATGGCTACAACTTC.

Comments on this clonotype: A much bigger clone sits one base away, suggesting this may be a read error. The CDR3 carries no conserved terminal phenylalanine or tryptophan, so it likely arises from a read error. V gene TRBV19 combines with J gene TRBJ1-5; TRBD1 matches 7 bases. V trimming: 5 bases; J trimming: 5 bases; junction bases outside the gene matches: 3. Germline V gene lookup returns CDR1 LNHDA and CDR2 SQIVND (reference sequence). The CDR3 covers 13 residues. The CDR3 DNA reads as TGTGCCAGTAGTGCTGACAGGGATCAGCCCCAGCATCTT. Its protein product is CASSADRDQPQHL.

In this sample, this clonotype turned up many times. The chain employs TRBV5-1 and TRBJ1-2; D might be TRBD1 (5 bases). V was clipped by 3 bases and J by 3 bases, with 15 bases between them. Germline CDR1 and CDR2: SGHRS and YFSETQ. The CDR3 totals 15 residues. CDR3 bases: TGCGCCAGCAGCTCGCAGGGCAGCGAGGACTATGGCTACACCTTC. It translates to CASSSQGSEDYGYTF. Supplemented by reference TRBV5-1 and TRBJ1-2, the full variable domain reads KAGVTQTPRYLIKTRGQQVTLSCSPISGHRSVSWYQQTPGQGLQFLFEYFSETQRNKGNFPGRFSGRQFSNSRSEMNVSTLELGDSALYLCASSSQGSEDYGYTFGSGTRLTVV.

This clonotype was counted at least ten times. The chain uses TRBV9 and TRBJ2-3; 7 bases are shared with TRBD2. After removal of 1 base from V and 4 bases from J, the junction contained 6 bases not matched to a gene. This CDR3 has 15 residues. The germline gives CDR1 SGDLS, CDR2 YYNGEE. CDR3 nucleotides: TGTGCCAGCAGCGTAAGATTGGGGGGGGCAGATACGCAGTATTTT. Its protein product is CASSVRLGGADTQYF.

This CDR3 is CASKTGDSPLHF. The CDR3 coding sequence is TGTGCCAGCAAAACTGGTGATTCACCCCTCCACTTT. The rearrangement joins TRBV6-2 or TRBV6-3 to TRBJ1-6; D is undetermined. The CDR3 runs 12 residues. Trimming removed 7 bases from V and 8 bases from J, with 9 bases in between. Per the germline V gene, CDR1 is MNHEY and CDR2 is SVGEGT.

This clonotype has ten or more counts. The chain recombines TRBV28 with TRBJ2-1; D perhaps matches TRBD2 (6 bases). The CDR3 extends over 15 amino acids. The germline V gene has CDR1 MDHEN and CDR2 SYDVKM. The V end was cut by 2 bases, the J end by 9 bases, with 17 bases between. The CDR3 region has the DNA TGTGCCAGCAGTTTAGGGGTTAACTGGCGGGGTGAGCAGTTCTTC. As protein: CASSLGVNWRGEQFF.